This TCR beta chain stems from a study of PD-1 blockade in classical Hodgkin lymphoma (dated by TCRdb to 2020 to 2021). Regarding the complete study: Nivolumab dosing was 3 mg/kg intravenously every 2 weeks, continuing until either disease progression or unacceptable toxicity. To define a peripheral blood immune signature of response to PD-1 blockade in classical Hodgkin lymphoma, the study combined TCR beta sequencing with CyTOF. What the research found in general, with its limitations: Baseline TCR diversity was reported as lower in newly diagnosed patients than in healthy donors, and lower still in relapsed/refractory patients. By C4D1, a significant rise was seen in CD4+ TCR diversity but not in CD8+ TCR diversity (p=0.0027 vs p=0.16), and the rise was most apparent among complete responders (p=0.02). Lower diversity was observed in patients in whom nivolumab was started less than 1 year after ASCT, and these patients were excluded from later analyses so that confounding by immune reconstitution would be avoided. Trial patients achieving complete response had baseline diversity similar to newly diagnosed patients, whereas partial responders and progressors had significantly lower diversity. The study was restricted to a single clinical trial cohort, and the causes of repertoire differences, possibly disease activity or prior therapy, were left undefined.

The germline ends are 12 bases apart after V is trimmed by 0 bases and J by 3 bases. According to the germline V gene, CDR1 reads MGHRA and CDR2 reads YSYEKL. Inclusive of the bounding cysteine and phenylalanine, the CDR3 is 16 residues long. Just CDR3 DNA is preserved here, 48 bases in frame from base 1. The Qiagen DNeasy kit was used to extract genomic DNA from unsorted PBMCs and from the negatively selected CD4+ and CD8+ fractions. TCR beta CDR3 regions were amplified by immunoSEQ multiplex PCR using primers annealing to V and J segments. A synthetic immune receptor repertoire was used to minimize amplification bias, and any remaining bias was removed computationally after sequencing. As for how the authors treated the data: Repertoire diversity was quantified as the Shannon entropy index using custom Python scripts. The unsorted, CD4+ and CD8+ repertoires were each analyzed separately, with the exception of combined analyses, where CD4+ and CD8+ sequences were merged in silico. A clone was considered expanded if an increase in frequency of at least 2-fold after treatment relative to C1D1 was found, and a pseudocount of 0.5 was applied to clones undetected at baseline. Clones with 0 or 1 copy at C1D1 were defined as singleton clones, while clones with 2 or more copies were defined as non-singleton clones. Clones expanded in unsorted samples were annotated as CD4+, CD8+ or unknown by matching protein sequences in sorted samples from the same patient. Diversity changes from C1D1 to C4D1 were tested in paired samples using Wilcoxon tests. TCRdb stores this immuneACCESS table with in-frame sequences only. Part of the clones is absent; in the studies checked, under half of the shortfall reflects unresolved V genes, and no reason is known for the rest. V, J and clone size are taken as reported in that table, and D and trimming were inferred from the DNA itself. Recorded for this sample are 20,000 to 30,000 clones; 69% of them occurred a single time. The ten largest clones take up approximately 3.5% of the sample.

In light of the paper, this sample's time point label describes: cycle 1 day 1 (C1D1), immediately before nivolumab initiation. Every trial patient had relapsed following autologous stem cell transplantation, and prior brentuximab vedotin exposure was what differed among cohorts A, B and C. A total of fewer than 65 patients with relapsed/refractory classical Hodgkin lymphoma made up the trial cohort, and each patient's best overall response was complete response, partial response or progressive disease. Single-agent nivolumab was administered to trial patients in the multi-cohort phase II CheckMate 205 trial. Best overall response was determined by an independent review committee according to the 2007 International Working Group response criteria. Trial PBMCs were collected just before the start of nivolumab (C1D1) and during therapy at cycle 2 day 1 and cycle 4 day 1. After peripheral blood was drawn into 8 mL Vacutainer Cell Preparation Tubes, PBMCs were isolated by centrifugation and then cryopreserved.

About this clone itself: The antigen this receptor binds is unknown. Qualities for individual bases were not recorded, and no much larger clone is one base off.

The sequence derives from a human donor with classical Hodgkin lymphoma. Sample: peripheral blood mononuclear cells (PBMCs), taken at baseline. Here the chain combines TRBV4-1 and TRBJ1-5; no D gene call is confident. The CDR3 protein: CASSQEGGNFNQPQHF. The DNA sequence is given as TGCGCCAGCAGCCAAGAAGGAGGAAATTTCAATCAGCCCCAGCATTTT.